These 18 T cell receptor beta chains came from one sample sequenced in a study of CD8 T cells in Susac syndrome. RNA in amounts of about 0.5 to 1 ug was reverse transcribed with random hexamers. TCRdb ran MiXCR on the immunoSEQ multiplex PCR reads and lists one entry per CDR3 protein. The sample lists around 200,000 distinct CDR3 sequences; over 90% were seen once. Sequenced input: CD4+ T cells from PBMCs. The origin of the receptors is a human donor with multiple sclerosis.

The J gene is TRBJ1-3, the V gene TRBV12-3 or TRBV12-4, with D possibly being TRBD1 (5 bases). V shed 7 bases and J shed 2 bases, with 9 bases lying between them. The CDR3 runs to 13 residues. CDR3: CASIRDPGNTIYF. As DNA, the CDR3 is TGTGCCAGCATCAGGGATCCTGGAAACACCATATATTTT.

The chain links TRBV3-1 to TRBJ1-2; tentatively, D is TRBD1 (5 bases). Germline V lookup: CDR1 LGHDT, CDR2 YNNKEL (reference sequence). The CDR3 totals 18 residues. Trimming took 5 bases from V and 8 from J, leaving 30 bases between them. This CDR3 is CASSSRGASGTHGGGYTF. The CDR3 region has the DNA TGTGCCAGCAGCTCCAGAGGGGCGAGTGGGACCCACGGTGGAGGCTACACCTTC.

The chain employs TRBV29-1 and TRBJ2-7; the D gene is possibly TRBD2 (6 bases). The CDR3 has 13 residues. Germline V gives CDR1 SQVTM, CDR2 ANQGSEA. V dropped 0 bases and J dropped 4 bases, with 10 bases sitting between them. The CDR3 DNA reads TGCAGCGTTGAAGAATGGAGGGGATACGAGCAGTACTTC. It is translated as CSVEEWRGYEQYF.

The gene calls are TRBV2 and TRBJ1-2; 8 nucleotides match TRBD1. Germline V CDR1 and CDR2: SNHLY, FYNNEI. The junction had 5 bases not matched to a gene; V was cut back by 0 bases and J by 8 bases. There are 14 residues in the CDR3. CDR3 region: CASSEAGTGRGYTF. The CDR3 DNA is TGTGCCAGCAGTGAAGCGGGGACAGGACGAGGCTACACCTTC.

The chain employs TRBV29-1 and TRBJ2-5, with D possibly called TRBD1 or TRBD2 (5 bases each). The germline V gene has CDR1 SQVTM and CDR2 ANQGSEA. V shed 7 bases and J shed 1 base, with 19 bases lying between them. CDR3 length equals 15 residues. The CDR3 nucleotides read TGCAGCGAGTACTTGATTGGGGACGTCCAAGAGACCCAGTACTTC. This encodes CSEYLIGDVQETQYF.

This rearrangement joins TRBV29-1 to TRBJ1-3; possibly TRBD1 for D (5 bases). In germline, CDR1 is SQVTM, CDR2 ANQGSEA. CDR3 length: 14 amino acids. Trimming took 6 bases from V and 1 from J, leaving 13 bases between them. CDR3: CSVDTRGSGNTIYF. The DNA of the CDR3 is TGCAGCGTGGACACCCGGGGGTCTGGAAACACCATATATTTT.

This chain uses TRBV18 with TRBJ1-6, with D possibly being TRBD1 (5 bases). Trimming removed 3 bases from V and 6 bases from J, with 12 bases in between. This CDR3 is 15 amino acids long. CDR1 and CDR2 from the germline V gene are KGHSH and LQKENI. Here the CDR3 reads CASSPRDSTNSPLHF. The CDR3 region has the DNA TGTGCCAGCTCACCGAGGGACTCTACTAATTCACCCCTCCACTTT.

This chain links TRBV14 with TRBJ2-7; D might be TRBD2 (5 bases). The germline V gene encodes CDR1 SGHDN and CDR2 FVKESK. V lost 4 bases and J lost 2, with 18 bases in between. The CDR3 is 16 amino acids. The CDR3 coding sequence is TGTGCCAGCAGCCGGTCTAATTCCGGGATTACCTACGAGCAGTACTTC. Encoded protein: CASSRSNSGITYEQYF.

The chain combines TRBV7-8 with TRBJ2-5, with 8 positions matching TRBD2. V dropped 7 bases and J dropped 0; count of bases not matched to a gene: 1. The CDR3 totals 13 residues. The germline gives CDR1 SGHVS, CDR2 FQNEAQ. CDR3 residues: CASISGNQETQYF. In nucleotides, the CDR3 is TGTGCCAGCATTAGCGGGAACCAAGAGACCCAGTACTTC.

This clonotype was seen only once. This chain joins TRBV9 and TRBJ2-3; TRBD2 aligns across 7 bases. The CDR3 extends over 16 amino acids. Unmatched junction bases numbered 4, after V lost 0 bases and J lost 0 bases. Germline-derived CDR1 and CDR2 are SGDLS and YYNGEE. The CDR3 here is CASSVDGRGSTDTQYF. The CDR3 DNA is TGTGCCAGCAGCGTAGATGGGCGGGGGAGCACAGATACGCAGTATTTT. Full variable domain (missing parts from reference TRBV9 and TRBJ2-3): DSGVTQTPKHLITATGQRVTLRCSPRSGDLSVYWYQQSLDQGLQFLIQYYNGEERAKGNILERFSAQQFPDLHSELNLSSLELGDSALYFCASSVDGRGSTDTQYFGPGTRLTVL.

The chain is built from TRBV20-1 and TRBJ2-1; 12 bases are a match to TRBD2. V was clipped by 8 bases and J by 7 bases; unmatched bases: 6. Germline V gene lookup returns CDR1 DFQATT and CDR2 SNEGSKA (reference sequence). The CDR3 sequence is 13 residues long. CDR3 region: CSLAGGPKNEQFF. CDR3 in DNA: TGCAGTCTAGCGGGGGGGCCGAAGAATGAGCAGTTCTTC.

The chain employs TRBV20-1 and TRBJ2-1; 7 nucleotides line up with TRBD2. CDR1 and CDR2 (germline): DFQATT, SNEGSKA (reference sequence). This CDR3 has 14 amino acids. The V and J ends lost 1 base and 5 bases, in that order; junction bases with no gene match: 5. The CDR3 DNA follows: TGCAGTGCTAGAGGGGAGGGCAGGAACAATGAGCAGTTCTTC. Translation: CSARGEGRNNEQFF.

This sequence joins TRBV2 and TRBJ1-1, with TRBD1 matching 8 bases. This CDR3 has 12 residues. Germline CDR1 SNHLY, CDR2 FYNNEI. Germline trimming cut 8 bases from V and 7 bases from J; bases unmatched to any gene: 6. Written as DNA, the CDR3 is TGTGCCAGCTGCCAGGGGGCTGGTGAAGCTTTCTTT. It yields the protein CASCQGAGEAFF. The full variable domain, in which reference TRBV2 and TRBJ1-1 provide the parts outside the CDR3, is EPEVTQTPSHQVTQMGQEVILRCVPISNHLYFYWYRQILGQKVEFLVSFYNNEISEKSEIFDDQFSVERPDGSNFTLKIRSTKLEDSAMYFCASCQGAGEAFFGQGTRLTVV.

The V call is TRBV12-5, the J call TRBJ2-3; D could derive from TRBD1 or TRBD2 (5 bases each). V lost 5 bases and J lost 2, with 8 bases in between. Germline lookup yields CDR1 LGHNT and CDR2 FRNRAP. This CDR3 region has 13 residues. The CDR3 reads CASGRDLTDTQYF. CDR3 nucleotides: TGTGCTAGTGGTAGGGACCTCACAGATACGCAGTATTTT.

The CDR3 bases are TGTGCCAGCAGTGAAAGGACTGTAGGGTACAATGAGCAGTTCTTC. As protein: CASSERTVGYNEQFF. The genes are TRBV2 and TRBJ2-1; the D gene is possibly TRBD2 (5 bases). In germline, CDR1 is SNHLY, CDR2 FYNNEI. Trimming took off 2 bases at V and 4 bases at J, with 12 bases between the two ends. This CDR3 contains 15 residues.

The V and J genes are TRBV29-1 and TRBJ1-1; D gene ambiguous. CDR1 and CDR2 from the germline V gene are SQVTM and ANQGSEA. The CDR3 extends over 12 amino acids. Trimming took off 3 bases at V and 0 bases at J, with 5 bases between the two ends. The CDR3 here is CSVERMNTEAFF. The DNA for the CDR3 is TGCAGCGTTGAGCGGATGAACACTGAAGCTTTCTTT. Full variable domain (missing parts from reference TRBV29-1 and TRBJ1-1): SAVISQKPSRDICQRGTSLTIQCQVDSQVTMMFWYRQQPGQSLTLIATANQGSEATYESGFVIDKFPISRPNLTFSTLTVSNMSPEDSSIYLCSVERMNTEAFFGQGTRLTVV.

The CDR3 loop is CASSSQGTDTEAFF. For the CDR3, the DNA is TGTGCCAGCTCGTCTCAGGGAACGGACACTGAAGCTTTCTTT. The chain is built from TRBV18 and TRBJ1-1; possibly TRBD1 for D (5 bases). CDR1 KGHSH and CDR2 LQKENI come from the germline V gene. The V end lost 6 bases, the J end lost 3 bases, and 14 bases lay between the germline ends. This CDR3 comprises 14 residues.

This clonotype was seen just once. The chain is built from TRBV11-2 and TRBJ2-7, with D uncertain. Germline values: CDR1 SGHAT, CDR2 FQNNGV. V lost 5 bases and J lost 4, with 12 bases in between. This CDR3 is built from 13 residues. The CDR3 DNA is TGTGCCAGCAGCCCACTCCCCTCATACGAGCAGTACTTC. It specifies CASSPLPSYEQYF.